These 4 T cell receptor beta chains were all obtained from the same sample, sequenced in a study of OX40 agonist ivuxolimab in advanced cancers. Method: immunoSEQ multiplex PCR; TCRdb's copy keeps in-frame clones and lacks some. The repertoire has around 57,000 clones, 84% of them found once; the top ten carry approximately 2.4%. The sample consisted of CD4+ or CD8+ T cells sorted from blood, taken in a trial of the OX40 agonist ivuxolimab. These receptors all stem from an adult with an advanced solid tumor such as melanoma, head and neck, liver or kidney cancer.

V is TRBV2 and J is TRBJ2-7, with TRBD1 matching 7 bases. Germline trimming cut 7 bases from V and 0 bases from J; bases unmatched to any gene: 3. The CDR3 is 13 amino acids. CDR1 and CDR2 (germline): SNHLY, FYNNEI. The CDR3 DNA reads TGTGCCAGCACAGGACAGGTCTCCTACGAGCAGTACTTC. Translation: CASTGQVSYEQYF.

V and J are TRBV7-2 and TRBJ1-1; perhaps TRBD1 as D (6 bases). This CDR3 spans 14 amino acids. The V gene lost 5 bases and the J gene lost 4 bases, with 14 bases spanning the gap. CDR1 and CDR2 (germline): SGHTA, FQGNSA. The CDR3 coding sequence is TGTGCCAGCAGCCCCAGGGGAGGGAGCACTGAAGCTTTCTTT. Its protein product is CASSPRGGSTEAFF.

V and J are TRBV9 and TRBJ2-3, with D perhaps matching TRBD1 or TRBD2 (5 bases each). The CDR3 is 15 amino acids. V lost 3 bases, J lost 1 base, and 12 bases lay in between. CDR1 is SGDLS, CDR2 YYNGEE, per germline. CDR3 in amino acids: CASSARDGGTDTQYF. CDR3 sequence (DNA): TGTGCCAGCAGCGCCCGGGACGGAGGCACAGATACGCAGTATTTT.

Written as DNA, the CDR3 is TGTGCCAGCAGCTACGGACAGGGGGAGGGAAAACTGTTTTTT. It is translated as CASSYGQGEGKLFF. This chain connects TRBV5-5 to TRBJ1-4; 10 bases line up with TRBD1. V shed 3 bases, J shed 10 bases, and the junction held 6 bases outside the gene matches. CDR1 is SGHKS and CDR2 is YYEKEE in the germline V gene (reference sequence). The CDR3 is 14 residues long.